This TCR beta chain stems from a study of blood T cell repertoires in COVID-19. Study context: Whether acute or convalescent, the COVID-19 samples came from the United States, Italy and Spain.

Original methodology: Amplification with reference gene primers provided the estimates of nucleated cell counts. Clones were read by immunoSEQ multiplex PCR, and TCRdb kept only the in-frame ones, dropping some. V and J calls and clone size are as listed in that table; D and trimming were resolved from the DNA. The profile shows about 230,000 clones, around 84% of them singletons. This clone was found once. The CDR3 contains 17 residues. The germline V gene encodes CDR1 MNHEY and CDR2 SMNVEV (reference sequence). Germline trimming cut 2 bases from V and 7 bases from J; bases unmatched to any gene: 15.

The TCR was taken from a man between 35 and 55 years old who had recovered from COVID-19. The material sequenced was peripheral blood. V and J are TRBV27 and TRBJ2-7; TRBD1 matches at 9 bases. The CDR3 DNA is TGTGCCAGCAGTTTACTTATCGGGACAGGGCGGTCGGGGGAGCAGTACTTC. The encoded protein is CASSLLIGTGRSGEQYF.